This T cell receptor beta chain was observed in a study of shared clonotypes between healthy human individuals. Profiling relied on immunoSEQ multiplex PCR, and the TCRdb table lists in-frame clones only, not all of them. This sample has fewer than 150,000 clones, with approximately 70% found just once. Per germline, CDR1 SGHVS and CDR2 FQNEAQ. Trimming left V 7 bases short and J 0 bases short, with 16 bases between. The CDR3 is 15 residues long. The sequence was obtained from a woman between 25 and 40 years old in good health. Sample: memory CD8+ T cells sorted from blood. As for subset: CD45RO+ cells pooled with CCR7-negative TemRA cells. The J gene is TRBJ2-7, the V gene TRBV7-8; D not certain. CDR3 loop: CASTPDLDGSYEQYF. The CDR3 coding sequence is TGTGCCAGCACCCCAGACCTGGACGGCTCCTACGAGCAGTACTTC.